This T cell receptor (beta chain) was found in a study of T cells in Graves' hyperthyroidism and ophthalmopathy. Turning to the study itself: At the time of initial diagnosis and before any treatment, peripheral blood was collected. General study findings and limits: Most thyroid clonotypes with frequency above 0.001 were detected in blood.

Amplification of TCR beta CDR3 regions used RNA as the template. HTBI primers were used for first-round RT-PCR of the TCR CDR3. Via MiXCR, TCRdb re-called the multiplex PCR reads, giving one row per CDR3 protein. Of hundreds of thousands of distinct CDR3 sequences in the sample, 12% to 15% were seen once. CDR1 and CDR2 from the germline V gene are MNHEY and SMNVEV (reference sequence). The CDR3 loop spans 13 amino acids. V dropped 4 bases and J dropped 3 bases, with 10 bases sitting between them. The sample holds many counts of this clonotype. Its antigen is unidentified. Patients were excluded because of uncontrolled infection, other autoimmune disease, pregnancy or lactation. An approximately 10 ml volume of fresh peripheral blood provided the PBMCs.

The V call is TRBV27, the J call TRBJ2-7; TRBD2 is a possible D gene (5 bases). The TCR comes from a woman between 35 and 50 years old with Graves' hyperthyroidism. The sequencing input was blood. The CDR3 loop reads CASSSNGGYEQYF. The DNA for the CDR3 is TGTGCCAGCAGTTCGAACGGAGGCTACGAGCAGTACTTC.